The 24 T cell receptor beta chains listed next were all sequenced from one sample in a study of HIV-infected patients and healthy controls. Follow-up blood was drawn about 14 weeks, roughly three months, after antiretroviral therapy began. Whole blood was used without fractionation, so all unsorted peripheral T cells were included. Reverse transcription used around 500 ng RNA and constant-region primers for alpha and beta. Alpha and beta chain libraries were made separately by chain-specific third strand synthesis with multiplexing indices. One entry per CDR3 protein, called by TCRdb with MiXCR from the 5' RACE reads. The table includes some 10,000 distinct CDR3 sequences, roughly 5.7% detected once. This sample comprised blood, obtained during antiretroviral therapy. The receptors derive from an adult with HIV infection. The donor label of this sample is uncertain.

This clonotype was seen repeatedly, ten times or more. The J gene is TRBJ2-1, the V gene TRBV7-9; a weak D match, TRBD2 (5 bases). Germline V gives CDR1 SEHNR, CDR2 FQNEAQ (reference sequence). The length of the CDR3 is 14 residues. The ends were cut back, 4 bases at V and 5 bases at J, with 12 bases in the middle. DNA for the CDR3: TGTGCCAGCAGCTCCCCCCCCGGGAACAATGAGCAGTTCTTC. This gives the protein CASSSPPGNNEQFF.

The V gene is TRBV3-1, the J gene TRBJ2-7, with D possibly TRBD1 on 6 matching bases. V lost 1 base to trimming and J lost 3 bases, with 13 bases between them. The length of the CDR3 is 15 residues. Germline CDR1 reads LGHDT; CDR2 reads YNNKEL (reference sequence). CDR3 sequence (DNA): TGTGCCAGCAGCCAAGGAAGTTCAGGGGACTACGAGCAGTACTTC. Protein product: CASSQGSSGDYEQYF.

This clonotype was counted at least ten times. The chain has TRBV20-1 and TRBJ1-6; tentative D call: TRBD1 (5 bases). CDR1 and CDR2 from the germline V gene are DFQATT and SNEGSKA (reference sequence). V lost 0 bases and J lost 9, with 15 bases in between. The CDR3 spans 15 residues. The CDR3 DNA follows: TGCAGTGCTAGAGATGAGGACACATTCAGTTCACCCCTCCACTTT. This sequence encodes CSARDEDTFSSPLHF.

This clonotype is classed as medium-sized (0.01 to 0.1%). The chain has TRBV2 and TRBJ2-3; D may be TRBD2 (5 bases). The germline V and J ends were trimmed by 6 bases and 4 bases, with 20 bases remaining between them. The CDR3 is made up of 16 amino acids. Germline CDR1 and CDR2: SNHLY and FYNNEI. The CDR3 sequence: CASRAGDPLVPDTQYF. The CDR3 bases are TGTGCCAGCAGGGCGGGTGACCCCCTGGTCCCAGATACGCAGTATTTT.

This clonotype was recorded many times. The V gene is TRBV12-3 or TRBV12-4, the J gene TRBJ1-5; tentatively, D is TRBD1 (5 bases). Trimming took off 1 base at V and 2 bases at J, with 6 bases between the two ends. This CDR3 region has 14 residues. DNA of the CDR3: TGTGCCAGCAGTTTAGGAGGGGGCAATCAGCCCCAGCATTTT. Protein product: CASSLGGGNQPQHF.

The chain links TRBV20-1 to TRBJ2-7; TRBD1 might be the D (5 bases). Looked up from germline, CDR1 is DFQATT and CDR2 is SNEGSKA (reference sequence). CDR3 size: 12 residues. V gave up 6 bases and J gave up 5 bases, with 14 bases separating them. Here the CDR3 reads CSAAPGNHEQYF. In nucleotides, the CDR3 is TGCAGTGCCGCCCCAGGGAACCACGAGCAGTACTTC.

This clonotype was counted ten times or more. The CDR3, as DNA: TGTGCCAGCAGTTCAACGCGGACTAGCGGGAGTATTTACGAGCAGTACTTC. It yields the protein CASSSTRTSGSIYEQYF. The genes are TRBV27 and TRBJ2-7; 13 nucleotides match TRBD2. In germline, CDR1 is MNHEY, CDR2 SMNVEV (reference sequence). CDR3 length equals 17 residues. Unmatched junction bases numbered 10, after V lost 4 bases and J lost 4 bases.

This clonotype has just a few counts. The CDR3 spells CASSLRGGGTDTQYF. The CDR3 DNA sequence: TGTGCCAGCAGCTTACGCGGGGGTGGCACAGATACGCAGTATTTT. This sequence joins TRBV7-3 and TRBJ2-3; 7 bases map to TRBD2. There are 15 residues in the CDR3. Per the germline V gene, CDR1 is SGHTA and CDR2 is FQGTGA. After removal of 2 bases from V and 1 base from J, the junction contained 3 bases not matched to a gene.

Ten or more counts support this clonotype. The CDR3 nucleotides are TGTGCCAGTAGTATGGCTTTATCCTACGAGCAGTACTTC. Its protein is CASSMALSYEQYF. This chain connects TRBV19 to TRBJ2-7; D is ambiguous. The germline V and J ends were trimmed by 3 bases and 1 base, with 7 bases remaining between them. This CDR3 has 13 amino acids. Germline lookup yields CDR1 LNHDA and CDR2 SQIVND (reference sequence).

This clonotype was detected only a few times. The genes are TRBV12-3 or TRBV12-4 and TRBJ1-1; no definite D call. Trimming took off 8 bases at V and 4 bases at J, with 14 bases between the two ends. This CDR3 spans 13 amino acids. CDR3 sequence (DNA): TGTGCCAGCTCACTCAGCGGGAGCACTGAAGCTTTCTTT. It translates to CASSLSGSTEAFF.

This clonotype showed up many times. V is TRBV29-1 and J is TRBJ2-3, with 8 positions matching TRBD1. There are 16 residues in the CDR3. The trim removed 6 bases at V and 6 bases at J, leaving 17 bases unmatched. From germline, CDR1 is SQVTM and CDR2 ANQGSEA. CDR3 sequence: CSVFPVTGGIGDTQYF. CDR3 DNA: TGCAGCGTGTTCCCCGTAACAGGGGGTATTGGGGATACGCAGTATTTT.

The chain uses TRBV7-9 and TRBJ2-5; the match to TRBD1 covers 7 bases. The CDR3 spans 15 residues. Germline CDR1 and CDR2: SEHNR and FQNEAQ (reference sequence). V lost 5 bases and J lost 3; bases outside the gene matches: 9. The CDR3 loop reads CASSQYGTAEETQYF. DNA of the CDR3: TGTGCCAGCAGCCAATATGGGACAGCAGAAGAGACCCAGTACTTC.

At least ten counts were recorded for this clonotype. This chain uses TRBV5-8 with TRBJ2-1, with 9 bases aligning to TRBD1. The germline V gene has CDR1 SGHTS and CDR2 YDEGEE. This CDR3 contains 16 residues. V lost 4 bases and J lost 6; bases outside the gene matches: 11. The chain's CDR3 is CASSPPLTGGFNEQFF. The CDR3 DNA reads as TGTGCCAGCAGCCCTCCGCTGACAGGGGGATTCAATGAGCAGTTCTTC.

This clonotype is classed as medium-sized. V usage is TRBV3-1 and J usage is TRBJ2-2; 8 bases line up with TRBD1. V was pared by 1 base and J by 1 base, with 5 bases of the junction left unmatched. CDR1 LGHDT and CDR2 YNNKEL come from the germline V gene (reference sequence). The CDR3 sequence is 17 residues long. The CDR3 DNA reads as TGTGCCAGCAGCCAAGGTACCGGGACAGGGAACACCGGGGAGCTGTTTTTT. Translated, it gives CASSQGTGTGNTGELFF.

This clonotype was picked up many times. The gene calls are TRBV3-1 and TRBJ2-7, with 11 positions matching TRBD1. In germline, CDR1 is LGHDT, CDR2 YNNKEL (reference sequence). CDR3 length: 16 residues. The V segment lost 4 bases and the J segment 2 bases; nucleotides outside the gene matches: 7. The CDR3 DNA follows: TGTGCCAGCAGCCCGGTAGGACAGGGGGCACCCTACGAGCAGTACTTC. Translation: CASSPVGQGAPYEQYF.

Many counts were recorded for this clonotype. V is TRBV18 and J is TRBJ1-5; D remains unclear. The CDR3 contains 17 residues. V was trimmed by 0 bases and J by 2 bases, leaving 14 bases between them. The germline gives CDR1 KGHSH, CDR2 LQKENI. DNA for the CDR3: TGTGCCAGCTCACCACCGAGCGGCCCCGTAGGCAATCAGCCCCAGCATTTT. It encodes CASSPPSGPVGNQPQHF.

The sample holds many counts of this clonotype. This chain uses TRBV25-1 with TRBJ2-1; TRBD2 matches 14 bases. Per the germline V gene, CDR1 is MGHDK and CDR2 is SYGVNS. CDR3 length: 16 amino acids. V lost 1 base and J lost 9; bases outside the gene matches: 5. CDR3 protein: CASSESGTSGRGEQFF. CDR3 nucleotides: TGTGCCAGCAGTGAATCTGGGACTAGCGGGAGAGGTGAGCAGTTCTTC.

This clonotype occurred many times. V usage is TRBV7-6 and J usage is TRBJ2-7; 11 nucleotides align to TRBD1. The CDR3 covers 14 residues. Unmatched junction bases numbered 2, after V lost 4 bases and J lost 3 bases. CDR1 and CDR2 (germline): SGHVS, FNYEAQ. The CDR3 DNA sequence: TGTGCCAGCAGCTCCGGGACAGGGGGCTACGAGCAGTACTTC. It is translated as CASSSGTGGYEQYF.

This clonotype was counted at least ten times. This sequence joins TRBV7-6 and TRBJ2-7, with TRBD2 identical over 8 bases. From germline, CDR1 is SGHVS and CDR2 FNYEAQ. V dropped 5 bases and J dropped 3; count of bases not matched to a gene: 6. This CDR3 contains 14 residues. The CDR3 sequence: CASSPGGDLYEQYF. CDR3 bases: TGTGCCAGCAGCCCCGGGGGGGACCTCTACGAGCAGTACTTC.

A few counts support this clonotype. V and J are TRBV12-3 or TRBV12-4 and TRBJ2-7; D might be TRBD1 (5 bases). CDR3 size: 14 residues. Between the trimmed V and J ends, which lost 1 base and 5 bases, there was a span of 12 bases. The CDR3: CASSLGQGNDEQYF. CDR3 DNA sequence: TGTGCCAGCAGTTTAGGGCAGGGTAACGACGAGCAGTACTTC.

This clonotype was seen repeatedly, ten times or more. The J gene is TRBJ1-1, the V gene TRBV5-1, with no clear D. Germline V CDR1 and CDR2: SGHRS, YFSETQ. V shed 0 bases and J shed 1 base, with 7 bases lying between them. The CDR3 contains 14 residues. The CDR3 DNA reads as TGCGCCAGCAGCTTGGCGGACGCGAACACTGAAGCTTTCTTT. This translates into CASSLADANTEAFF.

This clonotype appeared many times. The CDR3 bases are TGTGCCAGCAGTTACTCGATGGTTACGGGGGGAAGCAATCAGCCCCAGCATTTT. It codes for CASSYSMVTGGSNQPQHF. The rearrangement joins TRBV6-2 or TRBV6-3 to TRBJ1-5; TRBD1 is a possible D gene (5 bases). The V end was cut by 0 bases, the J end by 1 base, with 16 bases between. The CDR3 is made up of 18 amino acids. Germline lookup yields CDR1 MNHEY and CDR2 SVGEGT.

Ten or more counts support this clonotype. The chain carries TRBV12-3 or TRBV12-4 and TRBJ1-4, with D possibly matching TRBD1 (6 bases). The CDR3 runs to 13 residues. Trimming pared 6 bases from V and 8 bases from J, leaving 13 bases between. The CDR3 sequence is CASRLTGQEKLFF. The CDR3 DNA is TGTGCCAGCAGACTCACAGGGCAGGAAAAACTGTTTTTT.

The CDR3 here is CASSKDRGRETQYF. The CDR3 coding sequence is TGTGCCAGCAGCAAAGACAGGGGAAGAGAGACCCAGTACTTC. The chain employs TRBV11-3 and TRBJ2-5; TRBD1 agrees at 8 bases. V gave up 5 bases and J gave up 4 bases; unmatched junction bases: 6. The CDR3 loop spans 14 amino acids. CDR1 SGHNT and CDR2 YENEEA come from the germline V gene.